This paragraph covers one T cell receptor (beta chain) sequence. No antigen is known for it. Base qualities are missing; no much larger clone stands one base away. The immunoSEQ Assay, a bias-controlled multiplex PCR, was used to amplify TCRbeta CDR3 regions from genomic DNA. On the study's bioinformatics: The number of nucleated cells in each sample was estimated by amplification of reference gene primers within the assay. To quantify the absolute abundance of each unique TCRbeta CDR3 rearrangement, sequence reads were collapsed and filtered. Productive Simpson clonality was computed per sample as the square root of Simpson's diversity index over productive rearrangements. Entries here come from immuneACCESS through TCRdb and include only in-frame sequences with V and J called. Some clones fail to appear in such tables; in the studies checked, an unresolved V gene covers under half of the shortfall, and the cause of the remainder is unknown. The D gene and trimming were derived from the DNA, and the V and J assignments and clone size from that table. The sample records 200,000 to 300,000 clones, 88% of which are singletons. Approximately 4.3% of the sample rests with the top ten.

This sample was included in a study of blood T cell repertoires in COVID-19 (TCRdb year 2020). Some background on the complete study: Collaborator samples came from the United States, Italy and Spain and covered acute and convalescent phases of COVID-19. The material from the prospective study consisted of cDNA or gDNA derived from T cells, B-cell-depleted T cells, or PBMCs. Subjects who had been exposed to COVID-19, were actively infected with it, or had recovered from it provided the deeply sampled blood TCRbeta repertoires that made up the dataset. The repertoires were made available in a free public database intended to serve as a resource for research on the immune response to SARS-CoV-2. Samples came from the ongoing ImmuneRACE study (first 160 participants) plus 1,254 subjects from 6 global collaborators. The sample metadata nearly always contained a de-identified subject ID, COVID-19 status, age in years and sex. Where HLA class I and class II types were available, the types were taken from metadata supplied by the sample provider, not from assay-based typing. Overall study outcomes, separate from this receptor: How much clinical and demographic metadata was included differed by source and by participant, and the metadata was provided uncurated.

Another Seattle source contributed samples from volunteer blood donors who had recovered from COVID-19. Collaborating institutions collected whole blood in K2EDTA tubes following their own protocols. Collaborator samples were shipped for TCRbeta analysis as frozen whole blood, isolated PBMCs, or DNA extracted from either sample type. V loses 6 bases at its end and J loses 4 bases; junction bases beyond the gene matches: 3. The CDR3 holds 14 amino acids from the cysteine to the phenylalanine. Only the CDR3 portion is preserved as DNA: 42 bases, with reading frame beginning at the first base. CDR1 and CDR2 (SGHTA, FQGNSA) derive from the germline V gene.

Input material: peripheral blood. This chain is built from TRBV7-2 and TRBJ2-2, and 9 bases in between align with TRBD1. The sequence came from a man between 60 and 75 years old who had recovered from COVID-19. The CDR3 corresponds to CASSGTGRTGELFF. At the DNA level, the sequence is TGTGCCAGCAGTGGGACAGGGCGCACCGGGGAGCTGTTTTTT.